Below are 31 T cell receptor beta chains sequenced from a single sample in a study of blood T cells in healthy people across ages. Primed by a sample-barcoded 5' primer and a J-beta primer mix, a second PCR proceeded for 7 to 11 cycles. TCRdb processed the 5' RACE reads anew with MiXCR; each CDR3 protein has one entry. The top ten clones hold approximately 17% of a sample with 450,000 to 700,000 distinct CDR3 sequences, 27% of them seen once. The sample comprised blood. The receptors originated from a woman in her 70s in good health.

This clonotype occurred a few times. The V and J genes are TRBV12-5 and TRBJ1-1; D ambiguous. V lost 8 bases, J lost 10 bases, and 20 bases lay in between. Germline assignment: CDR1 LGHNT and CDR2 FRNRAP. There are 13 residues in the CDR3. The CDR3 coding sequence is TGTGCTAGTCGGTGGGAGGATGCGGGTGCAGCTTTCTTT. It encodes CASRWEDAGAAFF.

V is TRBV5-1 and J is TRBJ2-5; D might be TRBD2 (7 bases). Deletions cut 4 bases from V and 1 base from J, with 14 bases between. The germline CDR1 and CDR2 sequences are SGHRS and YFSETQ. The CDR3 sequence is 15 residues long. The CDR3 nucleotides are TGCGCCAGCAGCCCAGGGGACTACCGCCAAGAGACCCAGTACTTC. Its protein product is CASSPGDYRQETQYF.

This clonotype showed up just a few times. The chain recombines TRBV20-1 with TRBJ2-1; D is unresolved. CDR1 DFQATT and CDR2 SNEGSKA come from the germline V gene (reference sequence). The CDR3 extends over 13 amino acids. V shed 2 bases and J shed 6 bases, with 11 bases lying between them. The CDR3 here is CSARNWAPNEQFF. CDR3 DNA: TGCAGTGCTAGAAACTGGGCCCCCAATGAGCAGTTCTTC.

The rearrangement joins TRBV6-4 to TRBJ1-2; D unresolved. Trimming pared 3 bases from V and 4 bases from J, leaving 15 bases between. The CDR3 is 15 amino acids. The germline V gene has CDR1 MRHNA and CDR2 SNTAGT. CDR3 sequence reads: CASSEAPNGLYGYTF. DNA of the CDR3: TGTGCCAGCAGTGAGGCCCCCAACGGACTCTATGGCTACACCTTC.

This clonotype was detected only a few times. The chain has TRBV5-1 and TRBJ2-7; TRBD1 aligns across 12 bases. Trimming took 4 bases from V and 7 from J; bases not matched to a gene: 6. This CDR3 region has 14 residues. The germline V gene encodes CDR1 SGHRS and CDR2 YFSETQ. The CDR3, as DNA: TGCGCCAGCAGCCGGGACAGGGGGCTCGATGAGCAGTACTTC. Translation gives CASSRDRGLDEQYF.

The chain uses TRBV28 and TRBJ1-2; the D is unclear. The CDR3 has 12 residues. The germline V gene has CDR1 MDHEN and CDR2 SYDVKM. Trimming stripped 6 bases from V and 7 bases from J, with 12 bases between. CDR3 coding DNA: TGTGCCAGCAGCCCCGAGCGGGTTGGCTACACCTTC. Protein product: CASSPERVGYTF.

The chain carries TRBV7-2 and TRBJ1-5; D perhaps matches TRBD1 (5 bases). The germline V gene encodes CDR1 SGHTA and CDR2 FQGNSA. Between the trimmed V and J ends, which lost 6 bases and 3 bases, there was a span of 18 bases. The CDR3 contains 16 residues. The CDR3 DNA follows: TGTGCCAGCAGGGCAAGTATCGGGACCCACAATCAGCCCCAGCATTTT. Its translation is CASRASIGTHNQPQHF. Looking up the rest from reference TRBV7-2 and TRBJ1-5 gives the full variable domain: GAGVSQSPSNKVTEKGKDVELRCDPISGHTALYWYRQSLGQGLEFLIYFQGNSAPDKSGLPSDRFSAERTGGSVSTLTIQRTQQEDSAVYLCASRASIGTHNQPQHFGDGTRLSIL.

This chain uses TRBV20-1 with TRBJ2-4; D not resolved. With 3 bases removed from V and 0 bases from J, the gap between germline ends came to 6 bases. The CDR3 is made up of 13 amino acids. Germline V lookup: CDR1 DFQATT, CDR2 SNEGSKA (reference sequence). CDR3: CSARDVAKNIQYF. CDR3 bases: TGCAGTGCTAGGGATGTAGCCAAAAACATTCAGTACTTC.

This clonotype was counted a few times. The V call is TRBV6-1, the J call TRBJ1-1, with a weak D call TRBD1 (5 bases). V was clipped by 5 bases and J by 6 bases, with 22 bases between them. Germline CDR1 MNHNS, CDR2 SASEGT. This CDR3 is 16 amino acids long. In DNA form, the CDR3 reads TGTGCCAGCAGTCCCATTCGGGGGGTAAAGAGAGCTGAAGCTTTCTTT. This encodes CASSPIRGVKRAEAFF.

CDR3 residues: CASSAPGTGGSPLHF. DNA of the CDR3: TGCGCCAGCAGCGCACCCGGGACAGGGGGTTCACCCCTCCACTTT. V usage is TRBV5-1 and J usage is TRBJ1-6, with 11 nucleotides matching TRBD1. Germline assignment: CDR1 SGHRS and CDR2 YFSETQ. V was clipped by 4 bases and J by 9 bases; unmatched bases: 6. The CDR3 is 15 amino acids.

This sequence joins TRBV6-5 and TRBJ2-1; TRBD2 agrees at 8 bases. The germline V gene has CDR1 MNHEY and CDR2 SVGAGI. After removal of 2 bases from V and 6 bases from J, the junction contained 6 bases not matched to a gene. This CDR3 region has 15 residues. The CDR3 DNA sequence: TGTGCCAGCAGTTACCGGGGGGGCACCCTCAATGAGCAGTTCTTC. This sequence encodes CASSYRGGTLNEQFF.

The chain uses TRBV6-2 or TRBV6-3 and TRBJ2-2; D unresolved. V lost 7 bases and J 2 bases, leaving 20 bases between the germline ends. Germline V lookup: CDR1 MNHEY, CDR2 SVGEGT. The CDR3 is made up of 17 amino acids. The CDR3 reads CASNKTPGGVNTGELFF. DNA of the CDR3: TGTGCCAGCAATAAGACTCCGGGTGGGGTTAACACCGGGGAGCTGTTTTTT.

The rearrangement uses TRBV20-1 and TRBJ1-6, with 8 bases lining up with TRBD1. This CDR3 contains 16 residues. In germline, CDR1 is DFQATT, CDR2 SNEGSKA (reference sequence). Germline trimming cut 2 bases from V and 7 bases from J; bases unmatched to any gene: 10. The CDR3 sequence: CSARQQQGAENSPLHF. DNA of the CDR3: TGCAGTGCTAGACAACAGCAGGGGGCGGAAAATTCACCCCTCCACTTT.

For the CDR3, the DNA is TGTGCCAGCAGCCCTCACCGGGGGAGCACAGATACGCAGTATTTT. Protein sequence: CASSPHRGSTDTQYF. V gene TRBV7-9 combines with J gene TRBJ2-3; D is perhaps TRBD2 (6 bases). CDR3 length: 15 residues. CDR1 and CDR2 (germline): SEHNR, FQNEAQ (reference sequence). The ends were cut back, 5 bases at V and 0 bases at J, with 12 bases in the middle.

This clonotype showed up just a few times. The chain couples TRBV6-6 to TRBJ2-3; a possible D gene is TRBD1 (5 bases). Germline CDR1 is MNHNY and CDR2 is SVGAGI (reference sequence). Trimming took off 2 bases at V and 3 bases at J, with 12 bases between the two ends. CDR3 length equals 15 residues. Here the CDR3 DNA reads TGTGCCAGCAGTTACGTGGGCAGGGTAACAGATACGCAGTATTTT. Translation: CASSYVGRVTDTQYF.

The chain links TRBV15 to TRBJ1-6, with 7 bases aligning to TRBD1. Germline V gene sequence: CDR1 LNHNV, CDR2 YYDKDF (reference sequence). V shed 1 base and J 0 bases; nucleotides not matched to a gene: 9. The CDR3 has 19 amino acids. The chain's CDR3 is CATSRVGEDRSSYNSPLHF. The CDR3 region has the DNA TGTGCCACCAGCAGAGTTGGGGAGGACAGGAGCTCCTATAATTCACCCCTCCACTTT.

This clonotype was counted a few times. V gene TRBV27 combines with J gene TRBJ2-5, with 7 bases matching TRBD2. V was pared by 4 bases and J by 4 bases, with 6 bases of the junction left unmatched. CDR1 is MNHEY, CDR2 SMNVEV, per germline (reference sequence). This CDR3 is 14 amino acids long. The CDR3 is CASSWAGRGETQYF. The CDR3 region has the DNA TGTGCCAGCAGTTGGGCGGGGAGGGGAGAGACCCAGTACTTC.

In its sample, this clonotype was seen a few times. The rearrangement joins TRBV20-1 to TRBJ1-2; 7 bases agree with TRBD1. Germline V gene sequence: CDR1 DFQATT, CDR2 SNEGSKA (reference sequence). With V trimmed by 0 bases and J by 14 bases, 15 bases remained unmatched. This CDR3 comprises 14 residues. The CDR3 reads CSARDPTGDWLATF. Written as DNA, the CDR3 is TGCAGTGCTAGAGATCCTACAGGGGACTGGCTGGCTACCTTC.

As regards this clonotype: The junction departs from germline at one end; a sequencing error may be responsible. The J gene is TRBJ1-2, the V gene TRBV14, with D maybe TRBD1 (5 bases). The CDR3 extends over 12 amino acids. Germline V gene lookup returns CDR1 SGHDN and CDR2 FVKESK. CDR3 amino acids: CASSQVKEQVLF. CDR3 sequence (DNA): TGTGCCAGCAGCCAAGTTAAGGAACAGGTCCTTTTC.

This clonotype was recorded once. The chain recombines TRBV4-3 with TRBJ2-3; D ambiguous. The germline V and J ends were trimmed by 2 bases and 4 bases, with 7 bases remaining between them. Germline loops: CDR1 LGHNA, CDR2 YSLEER. This CDR3 spans 13 amino acids. The CDR3 reads CASSQNGADTQYF. The CDR3 nucleotides read TGCGCCAGCAGCCAAAACGGTGCAGATACGCAGTATTTT.

The sample holds a few counts of this clonotype. The chain links TRBV24-1 to TRBJ2-5; TRBD1 matches 7 bases. The CDR3 has 15 residues. Germline V gene sequence: CDR1 KGHDR, CDR2 SFDVKD. Trimming removed 1 base from V and 5 bases from J; junction bases left unmatched: 6. CDR3 DNA: TGTGCCACCAGTGATTTCCGGGACAGCCAGGAGACCCAGTACTTC. Translation: CATSDFRDSQETQYF.

In this sample, this clonotype turned up a few times. J is TRBJ1-2 and V is TRBV9; 9 nucleotides line up with TRBD1. Germline assignment: CDR1 SGDLS and CDR2 YYNGEE. CDR3 length: 14 amino acids. The junction had 5 bases not matched to a gene; V was cut back by 0 bases and J by 8 bases. The chain's CDR3 is CASSVEGQGLGYTF. Here the CDR3 DNA reads TGTGCCAGCAGCGTAGAGGGACAGGGTTTAGGCTACACCTTC. The whole variable domain, filled in from reference TRBV9 and TRBJ1-2, reads DSGVTQTPKHLITATGQRVTLRCSPRSGDLSVYWYQQSLDQGLQFLIQYYNGEERAKGNILERFSAQQFPDLHSELNLSSLELGDSALYFCASSVEGQGLGYTFGSGTRLTVV.

The chain links TRBV9 to TRBJ1-1, with no clear D. CDR1 and CDR2 from the germline V gene are SGDLS and YYNGEE. The CDR3 has 13 amino acids. The V end was cut by 3 bases, the J end by 2 bases, with 8 bases between. The CDR3 loop is CASSARPNTEAFF. DNA for the CDR3: TGTGCCAGCAGCGCCCGACCAAACACTGAAGCTTTCTTT.

A few counts support this clonotype. The V call is TRBV20-1, the J call TRBJ2-3, with D perhaps matching TRBD1 or TRBD2 (6 bases each). This CDR3 contains 15 residues. Trimming removed 3 bases at V and 2 bases at J, with 15 bases between. CDR1 is DFQATT, CDR2 SNEGSKA, per germline (reference sequence). Here the CDR3 DNA reads TGCAGTGCTAGCACCTTAAGGGGGGCCACAGATACGCAGTATTTT. Translation: CSASTLRGATDTQYF.

The genes are TRBV7-2 and TRBJ1-5, with 9 positions matching TRBD1. The CDR3 is made up of 15 amino acids. The germline V gene has CDR1 SGHTA and CDR2 FQGNSA. V shed 0 bases, J shed 5 bases, and the junction held 2 bases outside the gene matches. The CDR3 DNA reads as TGTGCCAGCAGCTTAGCGGGACAGGGTTATCAGCCCCAGCATTTT. Translation gives CASSLAGQGYQPQHF.

The CDR3 is CASSQGLANEQFF. The CDR3 nucleotides are TGTGCCAGCAGCCAGGGACTAGCCAATGAGCAGTTCTTC. The chain is built from TRBV3-1 and TRBJ2-1; the match to TRBD2 covers 9 bases. V dropped 3 bases and J dropped 6; count of bases not matched to a gene: 0. The CDR3 length is 13 residues. CDR1 is LGHDT and CDR2 is YNNKEL in the germline V gene (reference sequence).

This clonotype was observed a handful of times. The chain links TRBV6-6 to TRBJ2-5; no firm D call. The last part of the DNA fits TRBJ2-7 better; the J call may be wrong. This CDR3 has 12 residues. Per germline, CDR1 MNHNY and CDR2 SVGAGI (reference sequence). The CDR3 reads CANSSGPYEQYF. The CDR3 DNA sequence: TGTGCCAATTCAAGTGGTCCCTACGAGCAGTACTTC.

This clonotype has just a few counts. Here the CDR3 reads CASSIGRQETQYF. The CDR3 region has the DNA TGTGCCAGCAGCATTGGGCGACAAGAGACCCAGTACTTC. The chain combines TRBV7-2 with TRBJ2-5; no clear D gene. Germline loops: CDR1 SGHTA, CDR2 FQGNSA. The CDR3 extends over 13 amino acids. V lost 5 bases, J lost 2 bases, and 9 bases lay in between.

The chain employs TRBV7-2 and TRBJ2-5; the D gene is possibly TRBD1 (5 bases). With the DNA end fitting TRBJ2-1 better, the J assignment may be wrong. This CDR3 has 16 amino acids. From germline, CDR1 is SGHTA and CDR2 FQGNSA. CDR3 amino acids: CASSSKPPTVQSEQFF. The CDR3 DNA follows: TGTGCCAGCAGCTCGAAACCTCCGACAGTCCAGAGTGAGCAGTTCTTC.

V is TRBV27 and J is TRBJ2-1, with no clear D. This CDR3 contains 15 residues. CDR1 is MNHEY and CDR2 is SMNVEV in the germline V gene (reference sequence). Trimming shortened V by 2 bases and J by 2 bases, and 10 bases separated the two germline ends. CDR3 residues: CASSLRRNTYNEQFF. In nucleotides, the CDR3 is TGTGCCAGCAGTTTAAGAAGGAACACCTACAATGAGCAGTTCTTC.

This clonotype was recorded a few times. This chain links TRBV7-2 with TRBJ2-3; TRBD2 matches 8 bases. Germline lookup yields CDR1 SGHTA and CDR2 FQGNSA. CDR3 length: 15 amino acids. V lost 3 bases, J lost 0 bases, and 2 bases stayed unmatched. CDR3: CASSFGGGSTDTQYF. In nucleotides, the CDR3 is TGTGCCAGCAGCTTCGGGGGGGGTAGCACAGATACGCAGTATTTT.